This T cell receptor (beta chain) was sequenced for a study of control samples from healthy donors and cancer patients. Assay used: immunoSEQ multiplex PCR; TCRdb lists only in-frame clones, some missing. The sample lists 85,000 to 95,000 clones, 82% occurring once. The TCR was taken from a woman aged 55-75 years in good health. Input material: blood.

The CDR3 reads CASSQAGTGGAGELFF. CDR3 DNA: TGTGCCAGCAGCCAAGCCGGGACAGGGGGCGCCGGGGAGCTGTTTTTT. The chain has TRBV3-1 (or the pseudogene TRBV3-2) and TRBJ2-2, with 12 bases identical to TRBD1. Germline CDR1 and CDR2: LGHDT and YNNKEL (reference sequence). J was trimmed by 6 bases and V by 1 base; bases with no gene match: 3. The CDR3 extends over 16 amino acids.